The sequence of this T cell receptor beta chain was determined in a study of cytomegalovirus exposure and HLA in healthy donors. General study points: When analyzed later, a missense DCLRE1C variant was found to be linked to TCR beta V- and J-gene trimming.

With 60 Vbeta and 13 Jbeta primers, the PCR was carried out. This table comes from immunoSEQ multiplex PCR, and its TCRdb copy is limited to in-frame clones, with some not included. The sample lists tens of thousands of clones; approximately 65% were seen once. Germline CDR1 is MNHNS and CDR2 is SASEGT. V lost 3 bases to trimming and J lost 7 bases, with 9 bases between them. CDR3 length equals 13 residues. This clone was observed many times. Its antigen is currently unknown. What was sequenced was PBMCs. The V call is TRBV6-1, the J call TRBJ2-2, with D perhaps matching TRBD1 (5 bases). The sequence came from a male donor in good health and CMV-seropositive. The CDR3 loop is CASSDRQYGELFF. In DNA, the CDR3 is TGTGCCAGCAGTGACCGACAGTACGGGGAGCTGTTTTTT.